The 7 T cell receptor beta chains below come from one sample, sequenced in a study of blood T cell repertoires in COVID-19. This table comes from immunoSEQ multiplex PCR, and its TCRdb copy is limited to in-frame clones, with some not included. The data show 65,000 to 85,000 clones, roughly 80% seen once. Sequenced: peripheral blood. These receptors were collected from a woman aged 55-69 years with acute or convalescent COVID-19.

The chain couples TRBV19 to TRBJ2-2, with 7 bases matching TRBD1. The CDR3 consists of 16 residues. CDR1 is LNHDA, CDR2 SQIVND, per germline (reference sequence). The V segment lost 3 bases and the J segment 4 bases; nucleotides outside the gene matches: 8. For the CDR3, the DNA is TGTGCCAGTAGTATTCAAAAGGGGGCTGGCACCGGGGAGCTGTTTTTT. Translated, it gives CASSIQKGAGTGELFF. Combining the CDR3 with reference TRBV19 and TRBJ2-2 gives the whole variable domain DGGITQSPKYLFRKEGQNVTLSCEQNLNHDAMYWYRQDPGQGLRLIYYSQIVNDFQKGDIAEGYSVSREKKESFPLTVTSAQKNPTAFYLCASSIQKGAGTGELFFGEGSRLTVL.

The rearrangement uses TRBV5-4 and TRBJ1-5; D not certain. Germline V gene data show CDR1 as SGHNT and CDR2 as YYREEE (reference sequence). V was shortened by 0 bases and J by 4 bases, with 8 bases between the two germline ends. CDR3 size: 14 residues. CDR3 in amino acids: CASSLAGINQPQHF. In DNA, the CDR3 is TGTGCCAGCAGCTTGGCCGGTATTAATCAGCCCCAGCATTTT.

The gene calls are TRBV19 and TRBJ2-7, with 9 bases aligning to TRBD1. The CDR3 is 16 residues long. V shed 4 bases and J 4 bases; nucleotides not matched to a gene: 11. In germline, CDR1 is LNHDA, CDR2 SQIVND (reference sequence). CDR3 DNA sequence: TGTGCCAGTAGTACATCCGGGACAGGGAATCCGTACGAGCAGTACTTC. It translates to CASSTSGTGNPYEQYF.

Details on this clone: In the same sample, other DNA sequences code for this CDR3. The chain couples TRBV5-1 to TRBJ1-5; a possible D gene is TRBD1 (5 bases). The CDR3 extends over 15 amino acids. CDR1 and CDR2 from the germline V gene are SGHRS and YFSETQ. Trimming removed 4 bases at V and 0 bases at J, with 11 bases between. CDR3: CASSPTGNSNQPQHF. The CDR3 bases are TGCGCCAGCAGCCCTACAGGTAATAGCAATCAGCCCCAGCATTTT.

The rearrangement uses TRBV5-1 and TRBJ2-1, with 7 positions matching TRBD2. V gave up 4 bases and J gave up 4 bases; unmatched junction bases: 5. The CDR3 loop spans 14 amino acids. Germline CDR1 and CDR2: SGHRS and YFSETQ. CDR3 DNA sequence: TGCGCCAGCAGCCTCCGGGGGGATTACAATGAGCAGTTCTTC. Translation: CASSLRGDYNEQFF.

This clone came up a few times. This chain joins TRBV24-1 and TRBJ2-7; 7 bases match TRBD1. CDR1 and CDR2 from the germline V gene are KGHDR and SFDVKD. The CDR3 sequence is 13 residues long. The ends lost 3 bases at V and 4 bases at J; junction bases unmatched: 2. CDR3 sequence reads: CATSDQQGYEQYF. CDR3 in DNA: TGTGCCACCAGTGATCAACAGGGGTACGAGCAGTACTTC.

The chain is built from TRBV27 and TRBJ1-2; a weak D match, TRBD1 (5 bases). The CDR3 length is 11 residues. Germline CDR1 is MNHEY and CDR2 is SMNVEV (reference sequence). V lost 6 bases and J lost 7, with 9 bases in between. The CDR3 loop reads CASSMGGGYTF. CDR3 nucleotides: TGTGCCAGCAGCATGGGGGGTGGCTACACCTTC.